This entry features one T cell receptor beta chain sequence. Antigen: not known. Germline V gene sequence: CDR1 SGHRS, CDR2 YFSETQ. V dropped 1 base and J dropped 0 bases, with 2 bases sitting between them. The CDR3 is made up of 13 amino acids. The sample comes from a study of T cell responses to AZD1222 COVID-19 vaccine. Study results and limitations: Spike-spanning, vaccine-associated CD4 TCRs were dominant at 160-218 and 743-854. Samples come after the peak T cell response, not at day 14. Spike-specific TCRs gained breadth and depth after people received two AZD1222 doses.

TCRdb's table, derived via immunoSEQ multiplex PCR, lists solely in-frame clones and lacks some. The sample has approximately 180,000 clones, about 93% seen once; the top ten hold under 1.1%. The TCR comes from an adult who received the MenACWY meningococcal vaccine as a control. The rearrangement uses TRBV5-1 and TRBJ1-3; D not certain. Sequences were derived from peripheral blood, sampled 28 days after the second dose of the MenACWY control vaccine. This CDR3 is CASSLTSGNTIYF. In DNA form, the CDR3 reads TGCGCCAGCAGCTTGACCTCTGGAAACACCATATATTTT.